The 8 T cell receptor beta chains listed next were all sequenced from one sample in a study of blood T cell repertoires in COVID-19. Produced via immunoSEQ multiplex PCR; TCRdb's table is partial and in-frame only. The sample lists under 150,000 clones, about 83% occurring once. Sequenced input: peripheral blood. All receptors come from a human donor in a cohort sampled during active COVID-19.

The V gene is TRBV15, the J gene TRBJ2-5; 9 nucleotides line up with TRBD2. Germline assignment: CDR1 LNHNV and CDR2 YYDKDF (reference sequence). The trim removed 2 bases at V and 5 bases at J, leaving 9 bases unmatched. This CDR3 is built from 16 residues. The CDR3: CATSRPIGAGGETQYF. The CDR3 DNA follows: TGTGCCACCAGCAGACCTATTGGGGCGGGGGGGGAGACCCAGTACTTC.

V gene TRBV6-5 combines with J gene TRBJ2-3; D is undetermined. This CDR3 region has 14 residues. Germline V gene data show CDR1 as MNHEY and CDR2 as SVGAGI. Trimming pared 0 bases from V and 5 bases from J, leaving 9 bases between. The CDR3 region is CASSYSTRQDTQYF. Written as DNA, the CDR3 is TGTGCCAGCAGTTACTCGACCAGACAAGATACGCAGTATTTT.

The genes are TRBV6-5 and TRBJ1-1; D call uncertain. The V gene's germline CDR1 is MNHEY and CDR2 SVGAGI. CDR3 length equals 14 residues. V lost 7 bases, J lost 1 base, and 13 bases lay in between. The CDR3 is CASTPTLRNTEAFF. The CDR3 bases are TGTGCCAGCACCCCCACCTTGAGGAACACTGAAGCTTTCTTT.

The J gene is TRBJ2-7, the V gene TRBV15, with 12 bases lining up with TRBD1. CDR1 is LNHNV and CDR2 is YYDKDF in the germline V gene (reference sequence). The J segment lost 5 bases and the V segment lost 0 bases, leaving 8 bases of the junction unmatched. This CDR3 region has 17 residues. The CDR3 reads CATSREWGQGAGNEQYF. The CDR3 DNA sequence: TGTGCCACCAGCAGAGAGTGGGGACAGGGGGCAGGTAACGAGCAGTACTTC.

The gene calls are TRBV27 and TRBJ2-3; tentative D call: TRBD1 (6 bases). The length of the CDR3 is 15 residues. CDR1 MNHEY and CDR2 SMNVEV come from the germline V gene (reference sequence). Deletions cut 5 bases from V and 5 bases from J, with 17 bases between. The CDR3 loop is CASSVDRFLEDTQYF. CDR3 in DNA: TGTGCCAGCAGTGTTGACAGGTTCTTAGAAGATACGCAGTATTTT.

The chain combines TRBV7-2 with TRBJ2-4; TRBD2 might be the D (7 bases). CDR1 and CDR2 (germline): SGHTA, FQGNSA. Trimming took 5 bases from V and 4 from J, leaving 12 bases between them. The CDR3 totals 14 residues. This CDR3 reads CASSTGGLKNIQYF. The CDR3 DNA reads TGTGCCAGCAGCACCGGGGGGCTAAAAAACATTCAGTACTTC.

The V gene is TRBV7-9, the J gene TRBJ2-7; 9 bases align to TRBD1. Germline values: CDR1 SEHNR, CDR2 FQNEAQ (reference sequence). V trimming: 0 bases; J trimming: 7 bases; junction bases outside the gene matches: 13. The CDR3 runs to 17 residues. CDR3: CASSLALDRGASGEQYF. The CDR3 nucleotides read TGTGCCAGCAGCTTAGCGTTAGACAGGGGGGCCTCGGGAGAGCAGTACTTC.

The J gene is TRBJ1-2, the V gene TRBV3-1 (or the pseudogene TRBV3-2), with no clear D. Germline V gene sequence: CDR1 LGHDT, CDR2 YNNKEL (reference sequence). This CDR3 spans 15 amino acids. Trimming took off 4 bases at V and 4 bases at J, with 16 bases between the two ends. CDR3 coding DNA: TGTGCCAGCAGCCTTGACATAGGGCGGGGCTATGGCTACACCTTC. It codes for CASSLDIGRGYGYTF.